The next 29 T cell receptor beta chains were all read from a single sample in a study of blood T cell repertoires in COVID-19. TCRdb keeps only in-frame clones here, not all; method: immunoSEQ multiplex PCR. The data hold approximately 220,000 clones, with about nine tenths observed a single time. The sequenced material came from PBMCs or T cells enriched from blood (not recorded which). These TCRs come from a middle-aged woman with acute COVID-19.

A single count supports this clone. This chain joins TRBV6-5 and TRBJ2-2; TRBD2 aligns across 9 bases. This CDR3 comprises 15 residues. CDR1 MNHEY and CDR2 SVGAGI come from the germline V gene. J gave up 7 bases and V 4 bases, and 7 bases lay outside the gene matches. The CDR3 region has the DNA TGTGCCAGCAGTTCTAGCGGGGAAGCGGTCGGGGAGCTGTTTTTT. Amino acid sequence: CASSSSGEAVGELFF.

This clone appeared a few times. The chain uses TRBV7-8 and TRBJ1-2; 8 bases line up with TRBD1. Germline V gene lookup returns CDR1 SGHVS and CDR2 FQNEAQ. This CDR3 is built from 13 residues. J lost 8 bases, V lost 1 base, and 3 bases had no gene match. DNA for the CDR3: TGTGCCAGCAGCTTAGGGGCAGGGGGCGGCTACACCTTC. Encoded protein: CASSLGAGGGYTF.

The chain links TRBV2 to TRBJ2-7; 8 bases are shared with TRBD1. V dropped 0 bases and J dropped 2; count of bases not matched to a gene: 12. CDR3 length equals 18 residues. CDR1 is SNHLY and CDR2 is FYNNEI in the germline V gene. CDR3: CASSEALPGQGITYEQYV. Here the CDR3 DNA reads TGTGCCAGCAGTGAAGCGCTTCCTGGACAGGGTATAACCTACGAGCAGTACGTC.

This chain links TRBV7-2 with TRBJ1-2; D call uncertain. Germline V gene sequence: CDR1 SGHTA, CDR2 FQGNSA. V was trimmed by 1 base and J by 4 bases, leaving 7 bases between them. This CDR3 comprises 13 residues. The CDR3 DNA reads as TGTGCCAGCAGCTTAGGTGGTAGCTATGGCTACACCTTC. This gives the protein CASSLGGSYGYTF. The full variable domain, in which reference TRBV7-2 and TRBJ1-2 provide the parts outside the CDR3, is GAGVSQSPSNKVTEKGKDVELRCDPISGHTALYWYRQSLGQGLEFLIYFQGNSAPDKSGLPSDRFSAERTGGSVSTLTIQRTQQEDSAVYLCASSLGGSYGYTFGSGTRLTVV.

This clone came up many times. The gene calls are TRBV3-1 (or the pseudogene TRBV3-2) and TRBJ1-2; D uncertain. This CDR3 has 12 amino acids. Trimming removed 2 bases from V and 7 bases from J, with 8 bases in between. Germline V lookup: CDR1 LGHDT, CDR2 YNNKEL (reference sequence). The chain's CDR3 is CASSQLGGGYTF. The DNA for the CDR3 is TGTGCCAGCAGCCAACTTGGAGGTGGCTACACCTTC.

V usage is TRBV12-5 and J usage is TRBJ1-1; D unresolved. This CDR3 contains 11 residues. Trimming left V 3 bases short and J 11 bases short, with 10 bases between. The germline gives CDR1 LGHNT, CDR2 FRNRAP. The CDR3 coding sequence is TGTGCTAGTGGTTTCGGGTTGTTGGCTTTCTTT. Its translation is CASGFGLLAFF.

The gene calls are TRBV6-5 and TRBJ1-2; possible D gene TRBD1, 6 bases. The CDR3 length is 14 residues. V was clipped by 0 bases and J by 4 bases, with 9 bases between them. Germline V gene lookup returns CDR1 MNHEY and CDR2 SVGAGI. Here the CDR3 reads CASSYSRGGYGYTF. The CDR3 nucleotides read TGTGCCAGCAGTTACTCGAGAGGGGGCTATGGCTACACCTTC.

The chain joins TRBV27 to TRBJ1-6; possibly TRBD1 for D (5 bases). CDR3 length: 15 residues. In germline, CDR1 is MNHEY, CDR2 SMNVEV (reference sequence). Trimming took 4 bases from V and 2 from J, leaving 9 bases between them. As DNA, the CDR3 is TGTGCCAGCAGTTGGGCAGGGACCTATAATTCACCCCTCCACTTT. It specifies CASSWAGTYNSPLHF.

J is TRBJ1-1 and V is TRBV2; TRBD1 matches at 7 bases. Unmatched junction bases numbered 5, after V lost 4 bases and J lost 6 bases. Germline V CDR1 and CDR2: SNHLY, FYNNEI. The CDR3 loop spans 13 amino acids. CDR3 DNA sequence: TGTGCCAGCAGTGTTCAGGGGGTCGCTGAAGCTTTCTTT. Its protein is CASSVQGVAEAFF.

The rearrangement joins TRBV6-5 to TRBJ2-7; TRBD1 matches at 10 bases. Trimming cost V 8 bases and J 3 bases; bases outside gene matches: 7. The CDR3 has 14 amino acids. CDR1 is MNHEY and CDR2 is SVGAGI in the germline V gene. The CDR3 nucleotides are TGTGCCAGCGTCCTGGGACAGGGGTACTACGAGCAGTACTTC. Its protein is CASVLGQGYYEQYF.

This clone has more than one count but fewer than ten. The chain couples TRBV13 to TRBJ1-1; 7 bases agree with TRBD1. Germline values: CDR1 PRHDT, CDR2 FYEKMQ (reference sequence). The CDR3 totals 15 residues. Trimming took 4 bases from V and 6 from J; bases not matched to a gene: 11. For the CDR3, the DNA is TGTGCCAGCAGCTCTCGTGACAGGGTAAGGGCTGAAGCTTTCTTT. Translated, it gives CASSSRDRVRAEAFF.

The chain carries TRBV7-8 and TRBJ1-5; perhaps TRBD1 as D (5 bases). The length of the CDR3 is 16 residues. Trimming left V 3 bases short and J 4 bases short, with 16 bases between. CDR1 and CDR2 from the germline V gene are SGHVS and FQNEAQ. Written as DNA, the CDR3 is TGTGCCAGCAGCTTCGGGGGTGGGGCCGCAAATCAGCCCCAGCATTTT. Its protein product is CASSFGGGAANQPQHF. Full variable domain (missing parts from reference TRBV7-8 and TRBJ1-5): GAGVSQSPRYKVAKRGQDVALRCDPISGHVSLFWYQQALGQGPEFLTYFQNEAQLDKSGLPSDRFFAERPEGSVSTLKIQRTQQEDSAVYLCASSFGGGAANQPQHFGDGTRLSIL.

V usage is TRBV6-2 or TRBV6-3 and J usage is TRBJ1-1, with D perhaps TRBD1 (5 bases). The CDR3 runs to 14 residues. Germline CDR1 is MNHEY and CDR2 is SVGEGT. With 6 bases removed from V and 4 bases from J, the gap between germline ends came to 15 bases. CDR3 region: CASSPVGQVTEAFF. CDR3 nucleotides: TGTGCCAGCAGCCCCGTGGGGCAAGTCACTGAAGCTTTCTTT.

This clone was seen a single time. The chain has TRBV19 and TRBJ1-1; D perhaps matches TRBD1 (5 bases). Germline CDR1 LNHDA, CDR2 SQIVND (reference sequence). The CDR3 has 14 residues. V lost 3 bases to trimming and J lost 8 bases, with 16 bases between them. In DNA, the CDR3 is TGTGCCAGTAGTATCTTCAGCGGGCAGGGCGAAGCTTTCTTT. Its protein product is CASSIFSGQGEAFF.

The rearrangement links TRBV30 to TRBJ1-1, with 7 bases that match TRBD1. The junction had 8 bases not matched to a gene; V was cut back by 3 bases and J by 7 bases. This CDR3 is built from 13 residues. Germline V lookup: CDR1 GTSNPN, CDR2 SVGIG (reference sequence). CDR3 coding DNA: TGTGCCTGGAGACCCAGGGGGTTTGGTGAAGCTTTCTTT. Its translation is CAWRPRGFGEAFF. The whole variable domain, filled in from reference TRBV30 and TRBJ1-1, reads SQTIHQWPATLVQPVGSPLSLECTVEGTSNPNLYWYRQAAGRGLQLLFYSVGIGQISSEVPQNLSASRPQDRQFILSSKKLLLSDSGFYLCAWRPRGFGEAFFGQGTRLTVV.

The rearrangement links TRBV5-3 to TRBJ2-7, with 9 bases aligning to TRBD1. TRBV5-3 is classed as an ORF, of uncertain function. The V and J ends lost 4 bases and 4 bases, in that order; junction bases with no gene match: 9. The length of the CDR3 is 15 residues. CDR3 DNA: TGTGCCAGAAGCGGAACGAGGGACAGGGATTACGAGCAGTACTTC. It translates to CARSGTRDRDYEQYF.

The V and J genes are TRBV5-1 and TRBJ2-3; 7 nucleotides line up with TRBD2. Germline-derived CDR1 and CDR2 are SGHRS and YFSETQ. Trimming took 1 base from V and 0 from J; bases not matched to a gene: 2. The CDR3 is 15 amino acids. The CDR3 DNA sequence: TGCGCCAGCAGCTTGTGGGGGGGTAGCACAGATACGCAGTATTTT. It is translated as CASSLWGGSTDTQYF.

J is TRBJ2-1 and V is TRBV15; 11 positions agree with TRBD2. Germline trimming cut 5 bases from V and 4 bases from J; bases unmatched to any gene: 10. Germline CDR1 is LNHNV and CDR2 is YYDKDF (reference sequence). The CDR3 runs 17 residues. The CDR3 coding sequence is TGTGCCACCAGCTCAGAGGGACTAGCGGAGTTTTACAATGAGCAGTTCTTC. Residues: CATSSEGLAEFYNEQFF.

The chain recombines TRBV7-9 with TRBJ2-3; 11 bases agree with TRBD2. There are 16 residues in the CDR3. Trimming at V came to 2 bases and at J to 2 bases, leaving 3 bases not matched to a gene. Germline CDR1 is SEHNR and CDR2 is FQNEAQ (reference sequence). This chain's CDR3 is CASSLTSGGITDTQYF. DNA for the CDR3: TGTGCCAGCAGCTTAACTAGCGGGGGCATCACAGATACGCAGTATTTT.

As DNA, the CDR3 is TGTGCCAGCAGGTCCCCGACTAGGGCGGAGACCCAGTACTTC. It is translated as CASRSPTRAETQYF. The chain employs TRBV7-2 and TRBJ2-5; a weak D match, TRBD2 (6 bases). Deletions cut 6 bases from V and 5 bases from J, with 16 bases between. This CDR3 comprises 14 residues. Germline V gene sequence: CDR1 SGHTA, CDR2 FQGNSA. The full variable domain, with the rest looked up from reference TRBV7-2 and TRBJ2-5, is GAGVSQSPSNKVTEKGKDVELRCDPISGHTALYWYRQSLGQGLEFLIYFQGNSAPDKSGLPSDRFSAERTGGSVSTLTIQRTQQEDSAVYLCASRSPTRAETQYFGPGTRLLVL.

The V call is TRBV5-4, the J call TRBJ1-2; 12 nucleotides align to TRBD1. Unmatched junction bases numbered 12, after V lost 3 bases and J lost 3 bases. This CDR3 comprises 18 residues. Germline lookup yields CDR1 SGHNT and CDR2 YYREEE (reference sequence). CDR3 nucleotides: TGTGCCAGCAGCTCACCCGGGACAGGGGGCGATGGTCACTATGGCTACACCTTC. It translates to CASSSPGTGGDGHYGYTF.

The genes are TRBV10-1 and TRBJ1-2; 7 nucleotides agree with TRBD1. V dropped 6 bases and J dropped 2; count of bases not matched to a gene: 3. Germline-derived CDR1 and CDR2 are WNHNN and SYGVQD (reference sequence). This CDR3 is built from 13 residues. The CDR3 here is CASSETGNYGYTF. As DNA, the CDR3 is TGCGCCAGCAGCGAGACAGGGAACTATGGCTACACCTTC.

In nucleotides, the CDR3 is TGCGCCAGCAGCCTCACCCCCAGCGGGGGGGCCGGGGAGCTGTTTTTT. It translates to CASSLTPSGGAGELFF. V is TRBV5-1 and J is TRBJ2-2; 10 bases agree with TRBD2. The junction had 9 bases not matched to a gene; V was cut back by 4 bases and J by 6 bases. The length of the CDR3 is 16 residues. Germline values: CDR1 SGHRS, CDR2 YFSETQ. The full variable domain, rest sourced from reference TRBV5-1 and TRBJ2-2, is KAGVTQTPRYLIKTRGQQVTLSCSPISGHRSVSWYQQTPGQGLQFLFEYFSETQRNKGNFPGRFSGRQFSNSRSEMNVSTLELGDSALYLCASSLTPSGGAGELFFGEGSRLTVL.

The chain links TRBV9 to TRBJ1-4; possible D gene TRBD1, 6 bases. The germline CDR1 and CDR2 sequences are SGDLS and YYNGEE. This CDR3 region has 14 residues. Trimming left V 0 bases short and J 6 bases short, with 9 bases between. CDR3 region: CASSVGGQYEKLFF. CDR3 DNA sequence: TGTGCCAGCAGCGTAGGGGGGCAGTATGAAAAACTGTTTTTT.

The chain couples TRBV5-1 to TRBJ1-6; D is uncertain. The CDR3 runs to 15 residues. Trimming cost V 0 bases and J 6 bases, with 10 bases left between them. CDR1 and CDR2 from the germline V gene are SGHRS and YFSETQ. The CDR3 DNA reads as TGCGCCAGCAGCTTGGTCGGAGGGCCTAATTCACCCCTCCACTTT. Its translation: CASSLVGGPNSPLHF. The full variable domain, with the rest looked up from reference TRBV5-1 and TRBJ1-6, is KAGVTQTPRYLIKTRGQQVTLSCSPISGHRSVSWYQQTPGQGLQFLFEYFSETQRNKGNFPGRFSGRQFSNSRSEMNVSTLELGDSALYLCASSLVGGPNSPLHFGNGTRLTVT.

The genes are TRBV6-5 and TRBJ1-6, with 8 bases that match TRBD1. The CDR3 spans 14 residues. Germline lookup yields CDR1 MNHEY and CDR2 SVGAGI. The V and J ends lost 4 bases and 6 bases, in that order; junction bases with no gene match: 2. The CDR3 loop reads CASSFDRGNSPLHF. The DNA for the CDR3 is TGTGCCAGCAGTTTTGACAGGGGTAATTCACCCCTCCACTTT.

V usage is TRBV4-3 and J usage is TRBJ2-2; TRBD1 matches at 8 bases. The CDR3 runs 14 residues. Germline V lookup: CDR1 LGHNA, CDR2 YSLEER. Unmatched junction bases numbered 4, after V lost 5 bases and J lost 5 bases. CDR3 in amino acids: CASSTGQATGELFF. The CDR3 nucleotides read TGCGCCAGCAGCACGGGACAGGCGACCGGGGAGCTGTTTTTT.

The chain joins TRBV7-9 to TRBJ1-1; 7 nucleotides line up with TRBD1. Germline V gene sequence: CDR1 SEHNR, CDR2 FQNEAQ (reference sequence). After removal of 6 bases from V and 3 bases from J, the junction contained 7 bases not matched to a gene. The CDR3 consists of 14 residues. The CDR3 nucleotides are TGTGCCAGCAGTATACAGGGGACGTACACTGAAGCTTTCTTT. Amino acid sequence: CASSIQGTYTEAFF. Full variable domain (remainder filled in from reference TRBV7-9 and TRBJ1-1): DTGVSQNPRHKITKRGQNVTFRCDPISEHNRLYWYRQTLGQGPEFLTYFQNEAQLEKSRLLSDRFSAERPKGSFSTLEIQRTEQGDSAMYLCASSIQGTYTEAFFGQGTRLTVV.

This chain uses TRBV5-4 with TRBJ1-1; no firm D call. The ends were cut back, 0 bases at V and 0 bases at J, with 6 bases in the middle. Germline CDR1 and CDR2: SGHNT and YYREEE (reference sequence). The CDR3 totals 14 residues. CDR3 in amino acids: CASSLETVNTEAFF. CDR3 DNA: TGTGCCAGCAGCTTGGAAACGGTGAACACTGAAGCTTTCTTT.